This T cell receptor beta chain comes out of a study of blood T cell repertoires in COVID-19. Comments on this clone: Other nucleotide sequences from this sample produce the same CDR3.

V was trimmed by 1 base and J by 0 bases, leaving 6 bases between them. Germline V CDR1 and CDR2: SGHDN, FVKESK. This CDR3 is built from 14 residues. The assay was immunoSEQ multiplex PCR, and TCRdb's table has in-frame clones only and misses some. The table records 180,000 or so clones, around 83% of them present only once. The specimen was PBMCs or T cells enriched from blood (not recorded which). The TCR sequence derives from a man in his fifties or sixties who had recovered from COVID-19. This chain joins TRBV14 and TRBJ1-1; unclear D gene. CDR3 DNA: TGTGCCAGCAGCCAAGCGGGAATGAACACTGAAGCTTTCTTT. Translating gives CASSQAGMNTEAFF.